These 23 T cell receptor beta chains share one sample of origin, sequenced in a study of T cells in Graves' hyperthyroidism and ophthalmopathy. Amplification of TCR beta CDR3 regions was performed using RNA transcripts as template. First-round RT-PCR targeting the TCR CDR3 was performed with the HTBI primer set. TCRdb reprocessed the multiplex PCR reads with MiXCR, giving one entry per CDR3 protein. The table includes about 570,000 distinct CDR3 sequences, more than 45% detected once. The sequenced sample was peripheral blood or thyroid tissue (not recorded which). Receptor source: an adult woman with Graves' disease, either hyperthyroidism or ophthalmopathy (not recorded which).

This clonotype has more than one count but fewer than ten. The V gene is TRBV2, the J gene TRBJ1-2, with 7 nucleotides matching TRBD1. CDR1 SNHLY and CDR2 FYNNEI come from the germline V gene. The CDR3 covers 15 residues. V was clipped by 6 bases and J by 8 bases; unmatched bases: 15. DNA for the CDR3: TGTGCCAGCAGCGGAGGGGGCAGGCATCTGCAGGGCTACACCTTC. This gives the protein CASSGGGRHLQGYTF. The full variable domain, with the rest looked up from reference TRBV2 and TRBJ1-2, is EPEVTQTPSHQVTQMGQEVILRCVPISNHLYFYWYRQILGQKVEFLVSFYNNEISEKSEIFDDQFSVERPDGSNFTLKIRSTKLEDSAMYFCASSGGGRHLQGYTFGSGTRLTVV.

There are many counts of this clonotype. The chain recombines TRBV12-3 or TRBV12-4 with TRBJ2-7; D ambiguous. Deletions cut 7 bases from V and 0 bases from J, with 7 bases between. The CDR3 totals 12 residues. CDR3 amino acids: CASTKSSYEQYF. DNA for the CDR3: TGTGCCAGCACCAAAAGCTCCTACGAGCAGTACTTC.

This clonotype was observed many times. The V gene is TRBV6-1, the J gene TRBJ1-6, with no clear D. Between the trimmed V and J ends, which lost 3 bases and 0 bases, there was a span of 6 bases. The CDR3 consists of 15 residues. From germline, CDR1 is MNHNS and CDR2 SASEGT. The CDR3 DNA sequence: TGTGCCAGCAGTGACCAGAGCTCCTATAATTCACCCCTCCACTTT. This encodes CASSDQSSYNSPLHF.

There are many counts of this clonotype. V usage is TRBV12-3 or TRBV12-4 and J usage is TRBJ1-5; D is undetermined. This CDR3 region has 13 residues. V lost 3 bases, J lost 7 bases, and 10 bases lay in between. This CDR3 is CASSFASEQPQHF. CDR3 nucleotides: TGTGCCAGCAGTTTTGCCTCTGAACAGCCCCAGCATTTT.

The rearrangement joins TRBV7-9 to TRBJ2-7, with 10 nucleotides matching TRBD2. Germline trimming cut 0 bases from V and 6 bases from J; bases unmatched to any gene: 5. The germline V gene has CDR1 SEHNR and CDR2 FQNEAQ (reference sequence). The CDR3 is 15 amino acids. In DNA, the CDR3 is TGTGCCAGCAGCTTAGCGCAGCGGGGGGGCGGCGAGCAGTACTTC. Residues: CASSLAQRGGGEQYF.

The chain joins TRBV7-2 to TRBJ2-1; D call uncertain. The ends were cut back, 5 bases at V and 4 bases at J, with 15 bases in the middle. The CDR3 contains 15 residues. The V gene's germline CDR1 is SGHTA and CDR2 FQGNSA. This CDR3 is CASSESLALYNEQFF. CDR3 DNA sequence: TGTGCCAGCAGCGAAAGTCTGGCACTTTACAATGAGCAGTTCTTC.

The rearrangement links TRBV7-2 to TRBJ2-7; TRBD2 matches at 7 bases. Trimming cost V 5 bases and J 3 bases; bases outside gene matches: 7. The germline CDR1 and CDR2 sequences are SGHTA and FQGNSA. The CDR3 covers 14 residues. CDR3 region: CASSRGEGRYEQYF. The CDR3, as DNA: TGTGCCAGCAGCCGCGGGGAGGGGCGCTACGAGCAGTACTTC.

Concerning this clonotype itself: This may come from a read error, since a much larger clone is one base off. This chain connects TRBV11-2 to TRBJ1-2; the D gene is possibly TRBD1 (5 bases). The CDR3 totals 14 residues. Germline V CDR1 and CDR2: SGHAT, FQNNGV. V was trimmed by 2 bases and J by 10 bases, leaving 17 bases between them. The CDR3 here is CASSLFSGRGVYTF. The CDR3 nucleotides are TGTGCCAGCAGCTTATTTTCGGGTCGGGGCGTCTACACCTTC.

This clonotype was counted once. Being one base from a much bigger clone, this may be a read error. DNA for the CDR3: TGTGCCAGCAGCCGCGGGACAGGGGGACCACAAGAGACCCAGTACTTC. It yields the protein CASSRGTGGPQETQYF. This sequence joins TRBV5-4 and TRBJ2-5; 11 nucleotides align to TRBD1. Germline V gene data show CDR1 as SGHNT and CDR2 as YYREEE (reference sequence). The CDR3 spans 16 residues. J was trimmed by 2 bases and V by 4 bases; bases with no gene match: 7.

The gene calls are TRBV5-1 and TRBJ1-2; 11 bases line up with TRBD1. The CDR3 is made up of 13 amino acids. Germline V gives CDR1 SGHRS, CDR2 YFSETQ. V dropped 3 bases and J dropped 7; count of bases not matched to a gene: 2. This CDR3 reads CASSWDRGIGYTF. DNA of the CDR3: TGCGCCAGCAGCTGGGACAGGGGGATTGGCTACACCTTC.

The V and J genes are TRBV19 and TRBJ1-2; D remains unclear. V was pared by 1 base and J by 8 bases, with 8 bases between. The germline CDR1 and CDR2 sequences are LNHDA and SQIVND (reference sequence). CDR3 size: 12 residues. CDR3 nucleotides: TGTGCCAGTAGTATAGTTGGCCGCGGCTACACCTTC. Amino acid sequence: CASSIVGRGYTF.

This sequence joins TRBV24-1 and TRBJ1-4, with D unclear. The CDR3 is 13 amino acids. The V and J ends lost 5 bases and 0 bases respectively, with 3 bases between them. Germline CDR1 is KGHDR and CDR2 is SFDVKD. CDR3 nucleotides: TGTGCCACCAGTGCTGCAACTAATGAAAAACTGTTTTTT. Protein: CATSAATNEKLFF.

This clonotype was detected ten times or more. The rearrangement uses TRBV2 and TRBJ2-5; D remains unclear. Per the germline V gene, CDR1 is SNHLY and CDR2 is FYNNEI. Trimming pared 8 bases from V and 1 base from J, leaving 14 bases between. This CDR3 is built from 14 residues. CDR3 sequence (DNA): TGTGCCAGCGGATTGGTAGGATCCCAAGAGACCCAGTACTTC. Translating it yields CASGLVGSQETQYF.

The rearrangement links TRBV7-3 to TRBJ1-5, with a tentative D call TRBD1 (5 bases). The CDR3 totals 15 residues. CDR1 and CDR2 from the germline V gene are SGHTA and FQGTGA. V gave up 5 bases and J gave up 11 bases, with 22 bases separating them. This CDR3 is CASSEDGAGVKTQHF. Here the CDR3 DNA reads TGTGCCAGCAGCGAGGACGGGGCAGGCGTGAAGACCCAGCATTTT.

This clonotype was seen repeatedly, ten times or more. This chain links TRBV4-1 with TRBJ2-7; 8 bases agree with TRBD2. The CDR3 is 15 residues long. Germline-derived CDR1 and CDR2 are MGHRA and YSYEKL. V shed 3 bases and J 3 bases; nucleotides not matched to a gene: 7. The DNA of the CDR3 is TGCGCCAGCAGCCATAGTCCGGGGGGGGTCTACGAGCAGTACTTC. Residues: CASSHSPGGVYEQYF.

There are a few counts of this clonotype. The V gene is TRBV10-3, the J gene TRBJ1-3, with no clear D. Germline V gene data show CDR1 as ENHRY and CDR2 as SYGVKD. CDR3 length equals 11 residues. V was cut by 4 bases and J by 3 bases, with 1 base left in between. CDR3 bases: TGTGCCATCAGTGGTGGAAACACCATATATTTT. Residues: CAISGGNTIYF.

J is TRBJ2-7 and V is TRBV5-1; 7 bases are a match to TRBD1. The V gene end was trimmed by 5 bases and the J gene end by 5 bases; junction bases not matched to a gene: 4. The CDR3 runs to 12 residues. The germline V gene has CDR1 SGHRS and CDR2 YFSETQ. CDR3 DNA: TGCGCCAGCAGTAGGGGGCTCGACGAGCAGTACTTC. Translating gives CASSRGLDEQYF.

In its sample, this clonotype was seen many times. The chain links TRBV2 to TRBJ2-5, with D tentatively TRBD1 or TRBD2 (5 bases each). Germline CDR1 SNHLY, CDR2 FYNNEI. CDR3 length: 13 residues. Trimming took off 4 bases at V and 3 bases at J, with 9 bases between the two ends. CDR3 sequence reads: CASSGGSKETQYF. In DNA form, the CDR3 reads TGTGCCAGCAGTGGGGGGTCAAAAGAGACCCAGTACTTC.

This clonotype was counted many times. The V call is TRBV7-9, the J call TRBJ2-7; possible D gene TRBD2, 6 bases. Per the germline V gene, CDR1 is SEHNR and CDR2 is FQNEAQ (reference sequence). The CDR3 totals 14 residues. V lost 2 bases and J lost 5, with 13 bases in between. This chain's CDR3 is CASSLYSGSDEQYF. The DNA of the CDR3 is TGTGCCAGCAGCTTATATTCCGGGAGTGACGAGCAGTACTTC.

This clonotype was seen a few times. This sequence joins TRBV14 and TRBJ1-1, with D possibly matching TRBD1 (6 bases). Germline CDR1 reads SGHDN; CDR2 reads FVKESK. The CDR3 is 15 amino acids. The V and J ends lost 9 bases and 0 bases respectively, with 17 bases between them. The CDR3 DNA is TGTGCCAGTGAGAGGTGGGGGGCAGTGAACACTGAAGCTTTCTTT. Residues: CASERWGAVNTEAFF.

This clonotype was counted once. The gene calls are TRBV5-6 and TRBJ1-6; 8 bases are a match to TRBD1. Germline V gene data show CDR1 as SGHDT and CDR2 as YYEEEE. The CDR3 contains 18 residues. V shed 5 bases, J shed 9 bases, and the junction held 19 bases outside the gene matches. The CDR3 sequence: CASSSTSRRQGQFSPLHF. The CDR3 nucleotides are TGTGCCAGCAGTTCGACCTCCAGAAGACAGGGGCAGTTTTCACCCCTCCACTTT.

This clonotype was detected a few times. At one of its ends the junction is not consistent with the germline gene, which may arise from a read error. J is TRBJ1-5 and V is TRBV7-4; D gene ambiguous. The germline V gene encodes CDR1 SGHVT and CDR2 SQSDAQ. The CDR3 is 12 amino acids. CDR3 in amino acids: CASRTDNQPQHF. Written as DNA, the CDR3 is TGTGCTAGCAGGACGGATAATCAGCCCCAGCATTTT.

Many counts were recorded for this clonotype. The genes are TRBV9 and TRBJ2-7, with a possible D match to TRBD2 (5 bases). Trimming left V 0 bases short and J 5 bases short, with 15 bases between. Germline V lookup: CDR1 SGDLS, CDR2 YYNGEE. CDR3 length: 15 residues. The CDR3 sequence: CASSVAGVPSDEQYF. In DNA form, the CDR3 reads TGTGCCAGCAGCGTAGCCGGGGTTCCTTCGGACGAGCAGTACTTC.